The T cell receptor beta chain under discussion was sequenced for a study of cytomegalovirus exposure and HLA in healthy donors. As for the study in general: From 170 million or so T cells, an earlier analysis saw 90 million to 130 million unique TCR beta sequences. General study results and limits: Donors were assumed by presence/absence analyses to have roughly uniform sequencing depth. Clonal expansion, a later analysis showed, was greater in HLA-associated TCR beta chains than in equally common others.

Although they were nominally healthy when sampled, donors likely had unrecorded immune exposures. As for this clone: Its cognate antigen is unknown.

PCR was performed using 60 Vbeta and 13 Jbeta primers. The data were produced by immunoSEQ multiplex PCR, yet TCRdb's version contains in-frame clones alone and is incomplete. The sample lists 65,000 to 85,000 clones, about four fifths occurring once. Germline V lookup: CDR1 KGHSY, CDR2 FQNENV. Trimming removed 4 bases at V and 6 bases at J, with 21 bases between. The CDR3 totals 16 residues. This TCR derives from a woman aged 40 to 50 in good health and CMV-seropositive. V is TRBV16 and J is TRBJ1-2; D remains unclear. The source material was PBMCs. CDR3 sequence (DNA): TGTGCCAGCAGCCCCCAAGGTGCGGGGATCAACGATGGCTACACCTTC. Amino acids: CASSPQGAGINDGYTF.